This T cell receptor (beta chain) was sequenced for a study of blood T cells in healthy people across ages. The study, taken as a whole, reports: In older individuals, TCR beta diversity per million T cells was lower, falling roughly linearly with age.

The authors ran a second PCR of about 7 to 11 cycles using a sample-barcoded 5' primer and a J-beta primer mix. TCRdb ran MiXCR on the 5' RACE reads and lists one entry per CDR3 protein. The table records 1.8 million or so distinct CDR3 sequences, about two fifths of them present only once. Worth noting for this clonotype: Its specificity is unknown.

Germline V gene sequence: CDR1 MNHEY, CDR2 SMNVEV (reference sequence). V was cut by 7 bases and J by 1 base, with 17 bases left in between. The CDR3 has 15 amino acids. The chain carries TRBV27 and TRBJ2-7; possibly TRBD2 for D (7 bases). Material for sequencing was blood. This TCR was recovered from a human donor in good health. CDR3: CASTLRGGSSYEQYF. The CDR3, as DNA: TGTGCCAGCACCCTAAGGGGGGGATCGTCCTACGAGCAGTACTTC.